This paragraph covers one TCR beta chain sequence. As yet, its antigen is unknown. This record comes from a study of CD8 T cells in Susac syndrome. General study results and limits: The CD4+ T cell repertoires that were profiled in Susac syndrome showed no clonal expansion.

CDR3 length: 15 amino acids. Trimming took off 1 base at V and 8 bases at J, with 14 bases between the two ends. Germline CDR1 and CDR2: MGHRA and YSYEKL. Roughly 0.5 to 1 ug RNA was reverse transcribed with random hexamers. Using its own MiXCR run on the immunoSEQ multiplex PCR reads, TCRdb lists one record per CDR3 protein. The data hold roughly 250,000 distinct CDR3 sequences, with 96% observed a single time. Sequenced material: CD4+ T cells from PBMCs. The chain joins TRBV4-1 to TRBJ2-2, with a weak D call TRBD1 (6 bases). The receptor comes from a human donor with Susac syndrome. This CDR3 reads CASSQVHRAGGELFF. Written as DNA, the CDR3 is TGCGCCAGCAGCCAAGTCCACAGGGCTGGTGGGGAGCTGTTTTTT.